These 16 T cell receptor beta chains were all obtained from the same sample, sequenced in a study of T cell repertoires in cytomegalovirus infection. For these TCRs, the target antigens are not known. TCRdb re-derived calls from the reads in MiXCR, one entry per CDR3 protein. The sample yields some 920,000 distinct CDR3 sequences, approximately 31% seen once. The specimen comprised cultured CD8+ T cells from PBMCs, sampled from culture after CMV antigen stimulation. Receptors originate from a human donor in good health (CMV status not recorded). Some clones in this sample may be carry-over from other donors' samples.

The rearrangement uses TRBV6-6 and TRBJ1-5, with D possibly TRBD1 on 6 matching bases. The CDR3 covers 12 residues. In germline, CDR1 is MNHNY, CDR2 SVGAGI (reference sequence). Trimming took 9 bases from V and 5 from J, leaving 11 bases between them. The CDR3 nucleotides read TGTGCCAGTTGGGGGCTGGATCAGCCCCAGCATTTT. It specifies CASWGLDQPQHF.

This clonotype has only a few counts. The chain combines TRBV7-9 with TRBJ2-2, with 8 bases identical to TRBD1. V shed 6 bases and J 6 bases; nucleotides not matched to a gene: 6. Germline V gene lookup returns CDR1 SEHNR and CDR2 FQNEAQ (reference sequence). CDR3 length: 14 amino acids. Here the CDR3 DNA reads TGTGCCAGCAGGGGGCAGGGGGCCGCCGGGGAGCTGTTTTTT. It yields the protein CASRGQGAAGELFF.

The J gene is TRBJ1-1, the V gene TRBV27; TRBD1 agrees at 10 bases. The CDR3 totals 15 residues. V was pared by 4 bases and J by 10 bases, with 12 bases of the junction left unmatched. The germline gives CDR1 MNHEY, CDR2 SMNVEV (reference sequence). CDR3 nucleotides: TGTGCCAGCAGTTCTCGGACAGGGGGTTACTGGGGAGCTTTCTTT. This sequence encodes CASSSRTGGYWGAFF.

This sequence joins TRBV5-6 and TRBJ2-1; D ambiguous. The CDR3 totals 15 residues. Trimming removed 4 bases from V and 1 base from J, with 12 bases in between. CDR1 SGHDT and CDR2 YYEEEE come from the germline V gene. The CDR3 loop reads CASSPDGPSYNEQFF. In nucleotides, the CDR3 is TGTGCCAGCAGCCCCGACGGACCATCCTACAATGAGCAGTTCTTC.

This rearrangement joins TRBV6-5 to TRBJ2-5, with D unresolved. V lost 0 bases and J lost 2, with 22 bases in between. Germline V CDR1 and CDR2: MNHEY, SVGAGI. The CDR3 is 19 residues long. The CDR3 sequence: CASSYSKLRRAIYQETQYF. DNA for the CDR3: TGTGCCAGCAGTTACTCGAAATTACGCCGGGCGATTTATCAAGAGACCCAGTACTTC.

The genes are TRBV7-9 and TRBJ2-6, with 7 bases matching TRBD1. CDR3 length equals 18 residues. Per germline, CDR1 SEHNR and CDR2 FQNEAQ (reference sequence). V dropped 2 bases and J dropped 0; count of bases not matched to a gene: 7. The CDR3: CASSLFGTDGSGANVLTF. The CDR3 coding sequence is TGTGCCAGCAGCTTATTTGGGACAGACGGCTCTGGGGCCAACGTCCTGACTTTC.

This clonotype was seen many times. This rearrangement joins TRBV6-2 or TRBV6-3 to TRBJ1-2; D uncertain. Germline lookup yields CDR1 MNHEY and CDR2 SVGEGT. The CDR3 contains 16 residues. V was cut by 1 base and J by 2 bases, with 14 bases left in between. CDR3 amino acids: CASSYFRAGGNYGYTF. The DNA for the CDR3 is TGTGCCAGCAGTTACTTCCGGGCCGGTGGGAACTATGGCTACACCTTC.

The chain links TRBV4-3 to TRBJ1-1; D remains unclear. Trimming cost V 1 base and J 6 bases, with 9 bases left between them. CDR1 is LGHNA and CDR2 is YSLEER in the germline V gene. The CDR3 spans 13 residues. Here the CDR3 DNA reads TGCGCCAGCAGCCAAGGCTGGGGTCCTGAAGCTTTCTTT. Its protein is CASSQGWGPEAFF.

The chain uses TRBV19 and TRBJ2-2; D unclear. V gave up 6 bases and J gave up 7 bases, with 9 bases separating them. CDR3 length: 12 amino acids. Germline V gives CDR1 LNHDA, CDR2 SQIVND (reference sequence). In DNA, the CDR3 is TGTGCCAGTAGCCCTCCAATCGGGGAGCTGTTTTTT. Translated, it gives CASSPPIGELFF. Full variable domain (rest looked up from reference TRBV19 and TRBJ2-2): DGGITQSPKYLFRKEGQNVTLSCEQNLNHDAMYWYRQDPGQGLRLIYYSQIVNDFQKGDIAEGYSVSREKKESFPLTVTSAQKNPTAFYLCASSPPIGELFFGEGSRLTVL.

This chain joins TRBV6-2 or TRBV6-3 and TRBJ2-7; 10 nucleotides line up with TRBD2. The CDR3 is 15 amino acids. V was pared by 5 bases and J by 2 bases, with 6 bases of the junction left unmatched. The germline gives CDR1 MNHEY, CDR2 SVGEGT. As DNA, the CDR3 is TGTGCCAGCAGTCCTAGCGGGGGCCCCACCTACGAGCAGTACTTC. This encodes CASSPSGGPTYEQYF.

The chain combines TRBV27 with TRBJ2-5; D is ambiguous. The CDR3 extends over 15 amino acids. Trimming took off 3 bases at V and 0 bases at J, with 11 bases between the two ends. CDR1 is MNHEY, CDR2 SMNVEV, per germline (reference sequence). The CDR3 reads CASSFLAAHQETQYF. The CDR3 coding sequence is TGTGCCAGCAGTTTTCTCGCGGCGCACCAAGAGACCCAGTACTTC.

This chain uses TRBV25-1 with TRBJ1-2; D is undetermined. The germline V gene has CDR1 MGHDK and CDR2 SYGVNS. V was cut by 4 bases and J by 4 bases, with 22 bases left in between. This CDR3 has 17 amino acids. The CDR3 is CASSGIMEHPKLYGYTF. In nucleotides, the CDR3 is TGTGCCAGCAGTGGGATAATGGAGCATCCTAAACTCTATGGCTACACCTTC.

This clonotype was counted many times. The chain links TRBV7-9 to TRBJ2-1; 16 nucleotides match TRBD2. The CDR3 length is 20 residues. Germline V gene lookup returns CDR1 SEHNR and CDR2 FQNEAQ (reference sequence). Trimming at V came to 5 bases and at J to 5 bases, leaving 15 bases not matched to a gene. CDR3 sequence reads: CASSTPGGTSGGAAHNEQFF. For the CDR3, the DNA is TGTGCCAGCAGCACACCCGGAGGGACTAGCGGGGGGGCCGCGCACAATGAGCAGTTCTTC.

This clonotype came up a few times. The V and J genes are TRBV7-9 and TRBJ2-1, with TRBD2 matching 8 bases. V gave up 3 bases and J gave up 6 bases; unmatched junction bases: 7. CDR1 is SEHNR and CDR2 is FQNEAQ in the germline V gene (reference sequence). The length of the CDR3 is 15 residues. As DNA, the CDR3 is TGTGCCAGCAGCTTTCCGGGGGGGAGGAGCAATGAGCAGTTCTTC. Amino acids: CASSFPGGRSNEQFF.

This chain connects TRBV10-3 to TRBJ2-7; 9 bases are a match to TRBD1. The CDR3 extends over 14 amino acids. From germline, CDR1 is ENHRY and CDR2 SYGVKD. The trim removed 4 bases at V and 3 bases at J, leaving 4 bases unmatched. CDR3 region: CAISAGTGYYEQYF. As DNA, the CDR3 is TGTGCCATCAGTGCAGGGACAGGGTACTACGAGCAGTACTTC.

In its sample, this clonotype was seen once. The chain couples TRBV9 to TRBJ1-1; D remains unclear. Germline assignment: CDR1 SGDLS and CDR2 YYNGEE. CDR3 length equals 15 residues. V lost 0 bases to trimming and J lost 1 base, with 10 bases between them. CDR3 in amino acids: CASSVDPGQNTEAFF. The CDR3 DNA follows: TGTGCCAGCAGCGTAGATCCGGGTCAGAACACTGAAGCTTTCTTT.